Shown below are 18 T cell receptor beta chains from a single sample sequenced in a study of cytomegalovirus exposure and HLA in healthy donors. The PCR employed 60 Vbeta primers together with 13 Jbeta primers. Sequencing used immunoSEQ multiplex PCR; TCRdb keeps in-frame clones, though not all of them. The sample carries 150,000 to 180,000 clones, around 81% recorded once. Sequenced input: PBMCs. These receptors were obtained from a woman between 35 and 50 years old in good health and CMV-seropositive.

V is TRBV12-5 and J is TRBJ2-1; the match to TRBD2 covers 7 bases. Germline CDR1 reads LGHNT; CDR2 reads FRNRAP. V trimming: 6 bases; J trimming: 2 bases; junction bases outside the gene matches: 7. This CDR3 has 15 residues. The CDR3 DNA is TGTGCTAGTGGCTGGGACTACCCCCCCTACAATGAGCAGTTCTTC. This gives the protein CASGWDYPPYNEQFF.

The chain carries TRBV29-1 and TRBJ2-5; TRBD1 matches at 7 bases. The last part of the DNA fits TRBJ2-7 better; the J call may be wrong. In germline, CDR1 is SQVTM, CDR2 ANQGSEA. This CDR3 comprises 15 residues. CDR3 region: CSVEDRGAGGYEQYF. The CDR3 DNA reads TGCAGCGTTGAAGATCGAGGGGCAGGGGGCTACGAGCAGTACTTC.

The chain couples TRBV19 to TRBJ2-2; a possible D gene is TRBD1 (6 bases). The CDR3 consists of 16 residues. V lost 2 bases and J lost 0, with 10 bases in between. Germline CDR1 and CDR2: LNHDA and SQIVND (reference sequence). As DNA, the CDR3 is TGTGCCAGTAGTATAAGCTACAGGGCGAACACCGGGGAGCTGTTTTTT. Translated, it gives CASSISYRANTGELFF.

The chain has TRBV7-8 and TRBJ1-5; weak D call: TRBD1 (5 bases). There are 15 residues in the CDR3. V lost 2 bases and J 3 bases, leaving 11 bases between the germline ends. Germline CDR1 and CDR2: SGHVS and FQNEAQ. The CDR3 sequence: CASSLPTGPNQPQHF. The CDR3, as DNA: TGTGCCAGCAGCTTACCTACAGGACCCAATCAGCCCCAGCATTTT.

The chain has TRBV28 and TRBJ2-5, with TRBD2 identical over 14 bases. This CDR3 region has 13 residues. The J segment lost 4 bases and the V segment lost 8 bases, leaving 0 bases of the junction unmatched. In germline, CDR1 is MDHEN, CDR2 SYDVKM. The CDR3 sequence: CASGTSGRETQYF. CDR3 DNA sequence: TGTGCCAGCGGGACTAGCGGGAGAGAGACCCAGTACTTC.

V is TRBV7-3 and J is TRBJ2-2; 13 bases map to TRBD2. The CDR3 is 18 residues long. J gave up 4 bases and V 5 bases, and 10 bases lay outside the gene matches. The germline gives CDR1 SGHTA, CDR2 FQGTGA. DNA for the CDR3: TGTGCCAGCAGCATCTCCGGGACTAGCGGGACTGGCACCGGGGAGCTGTTTTTT. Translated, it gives CASSISGTSGTGTGELFF.

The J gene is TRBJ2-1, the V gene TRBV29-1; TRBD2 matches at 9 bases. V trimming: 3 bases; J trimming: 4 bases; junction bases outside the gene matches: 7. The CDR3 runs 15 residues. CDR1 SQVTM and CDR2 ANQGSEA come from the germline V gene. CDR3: CSVDGREGRYNEQFF. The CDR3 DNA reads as TGCAGCGTTGATGGGCGGGAGGGCCGGTACAATGAGCAGTTCTTC.

CDR3 region: CASSDSLAAYNEQFF. The DNA of the CDR3 is TGCGCCAGCAGTGATTCCCTAGCGGCCTACAATGAGCAGTTCTTC. The genes are TRBV10-2 and TRBJ2-1, with 7 bases fitting TRBD2. This CDR3 comprises 15 residues. V dropped 3 bases and J dropped 2; count of bases not matched to a gene: 4. The germline CDR1 and CDR2 sequences are WSHSY and SAAADI.

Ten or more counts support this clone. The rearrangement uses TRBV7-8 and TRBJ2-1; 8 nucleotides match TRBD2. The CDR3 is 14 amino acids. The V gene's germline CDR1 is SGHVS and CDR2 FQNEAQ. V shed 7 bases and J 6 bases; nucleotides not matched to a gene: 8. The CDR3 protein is CASTLRGGVNEQFF. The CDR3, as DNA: TGTGCCAGCACCCTCCGGGGGGGCGTCAATGAGCAGTTCTTC.

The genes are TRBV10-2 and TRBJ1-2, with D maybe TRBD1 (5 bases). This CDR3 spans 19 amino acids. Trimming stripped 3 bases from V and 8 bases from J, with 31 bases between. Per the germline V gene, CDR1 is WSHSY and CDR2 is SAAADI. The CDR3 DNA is TGCGCCAGCAGTGATGAGGGGAGGAGCGGCTCTACCTCTATGACCGGCTACACCTTC. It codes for CASSDEGRSGSTSMTGYTF.

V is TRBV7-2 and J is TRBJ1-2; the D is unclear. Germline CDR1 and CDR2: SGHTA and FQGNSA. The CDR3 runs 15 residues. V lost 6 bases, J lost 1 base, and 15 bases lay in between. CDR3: CASRTFPGVNYGYTF. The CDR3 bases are TGTGCCAGCAGAACCTTCCCCGGGGTTAACTATGGCTACACCTTC.

The CDR3 DNA reads TGTGCCAGCTCACCGGTACTAGCGGGAGTAGCCTACGAGCAGTACTTC. Amino acids: CASSPVLAGVAYEQYF. The V call is TRBV18, the J call TRBJ2-7; 11 nucleotides agree with TRBD2. The V gene end was trimmed by 3 bases and the J gene end by 2 bases; junction bases not matched to a gene: 6. The CDR3 spans 16 residues. The V gene's germline CDR1 is KGHSH and CDR2 LQKENI.

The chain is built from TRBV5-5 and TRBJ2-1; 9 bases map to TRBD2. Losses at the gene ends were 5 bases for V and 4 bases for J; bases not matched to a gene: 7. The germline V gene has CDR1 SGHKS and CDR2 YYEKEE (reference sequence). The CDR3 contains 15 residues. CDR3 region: CASRLTSGAYNEQFF. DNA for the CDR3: TGTGCCAGCAGACTGACTAGCGGAGCATACAATGAGCAGTTCTTC.

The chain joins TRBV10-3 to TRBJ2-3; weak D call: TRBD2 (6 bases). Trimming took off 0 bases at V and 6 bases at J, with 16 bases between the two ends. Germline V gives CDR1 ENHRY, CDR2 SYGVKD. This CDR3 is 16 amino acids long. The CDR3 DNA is TGTGCCATCAGTGAGTCTGTGGGGCTAGCGCGGGATACGCAGTATTTT. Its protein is CAISESVGLARDTQYF.

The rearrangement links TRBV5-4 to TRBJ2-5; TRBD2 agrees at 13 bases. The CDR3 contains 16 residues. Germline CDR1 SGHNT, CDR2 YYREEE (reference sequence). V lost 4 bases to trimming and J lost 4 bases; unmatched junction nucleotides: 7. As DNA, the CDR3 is TGTGCCAGCAGCCTACGGACTAGCGGGAGCTTAGAGACCCAGTACTTC. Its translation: CASSLRTSGSLETQYF.

The CDR3 reads CASSPIDTQYF. Here the CDR3 DNA reads TGTGCCAGCTCCCCTATAGATACGCAGTATTTT. The chain employs TRBV18 and TRBJ2-3; D is uncertain. The CDR3 contains 11 residues. Trimming left V 6 bases short and J 5 bases short, with 6 bases between. The germline V gene has CDR1 KGHSH and CDR2 LQKENI.

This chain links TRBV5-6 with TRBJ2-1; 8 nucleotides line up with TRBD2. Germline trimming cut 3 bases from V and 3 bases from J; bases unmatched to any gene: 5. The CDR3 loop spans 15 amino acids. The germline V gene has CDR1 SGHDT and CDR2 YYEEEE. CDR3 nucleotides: TGTGCCAGCAGCTCTTGGGCGGGAGGCTACAATGAGCAGTTCTTC. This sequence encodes CASSSWAGGYNEQFF.

The CDR3 spells CASSLTAGNTDTQYF. The CDR3 DNA reads TGTGCCAGCAGCTTAACAGCCGGGAACACAGATACGCAGTATTTT. The chain employs TRBV7-3 and TRBJ2-3, with D maybe TRBD2 (5 bases). Trimming cost V 0 bases and J 2 bases, with 9 bases left between them. This CDR3 is 15 amino acids long. Looked up from germline, CDR1 is SGHTA and CDR2 is FQGTGA.